This TCR beta chain was captured in a study of shared clonotypes between healthy human individuals. Germline V gene data show CDR1 as MDHEN and CDR2 as SYDVKM. CDR3 length: 13 amino acids. The trim removed 7 bases at V and 7 bases at J, leaving 10 bases unmatched. Findings and limits, study-wide: Enrolling few donors narrowed the genetic and exposure-history diversity that was represented. Sampling used blood alone; tissue repertoires probably differ. Naive CD4 clonotype sharing across a few donors was around 5%. Against clonotypes common to all four donors, non-shared ones had lower generation probabilities.

Only in-frame clones appear in the TCRdb table, and some are missing; sequencing was by immunoSEQ multiplex PCR. The sample has about 2.4 million clones, 90% to 95% seen once. Concerning this clone itself: Its specificity is unknown.

Sequencing was done on a sample of naive CD4+ T cells from PBMCs. Subset of the sample: CD45RA+ positively selected. The clonotype was recovered from a man younger than 35 in good health. Some clones in this sample may be carry-over from other donors' samples. V gene TRBV28 combines with J gene TRBJ2-7; 7 bases map to TRBD2. CDR3 region: CASKPGRVWEQYF. The DNA of the CDR3 is TGTGCCAGCAAACCGGGGAGGGTGTGGGAGCAGTACTTC.